The 3 T cell receptor beta chains below all came from one sample that was sequenced in a study of T cell responses to AZD1222 COVID-19 vaccine. Sequenced by immunoSEQ multiplex PCR; TCRdb stores in-frame clones only, minus some. The sample has some 150,000 clones, about 91% seen once. The sequencing used peripheral blood, collected on day 0 of AZD1222 vaccination. The receptors originated from an adult in good health.

The V call is TRBV15, the J call TRBJ1-4; D remains unclear. Trimming left V 0 bases short and J 8 bases short, with 16 bases between. The germline V gene encodes CDR1 LNHNV and CDR2 YYDKDF (reference sequence). This CDR3 comprises 16 residues. The CDR3 spells CATSRDPSLTNEKLFF. As DNA, the CDR3 is TGTGCCACCAGCAGAGATCCAAGTTTGACAAACGAAAAACTGTTTTTT. The whole variable domain, remainder taken from reference TRBV15 and TRBJ1-4, is DAMVIQNPRYQVTQFGKPVTLSCSQTLNHNVMYWYQQKSSQAPKLLFHYYDKDFNNEADTPDNFQSRRPNTSFCFLDIRSPGLGDTAMYLCATSRDPSLTNEKLFFGSGTQLSVL.

The chain employs TRBV9 and TRBJ1-2; D possibly corresponds to TRBD1 (5 bases). The germline CDR1 and CDR2 sequences are SGDLS and YYNGEE. The CDR3 loop spans 15 amino acids. Trimming took off 1 base at V and 6 bases at J, with 16 bases between the two ends. The chain's CDR3 is CASSVHHLVGDGYTF. DNA for the CDR3: TGTGCCAGCAGCGTACACCACCTGGTGGGGGATGGCTACACCTTC. Combining the CDR3 with reference TRBV9 and TRBJ1-2 gives the whole variable domain DSGVTQTPKHLITATGQRVTLRCSPRSGDLSVYWYQQSLDQGLQFLIQYYNGEERAKGNILERFSAQQFPDLHSELNLSSLELGDSALYFCASSVHHLVGDGYTFGSGTRLTVV.

The CDR3 loop reads CASGTSGPGELFF. The CDR3, as DNA: TGTGCCTCCGGGACTAGCGGTCCCGGGGAGCTGTTTTTT. The chain is built from TRBV19 and TRBJ2-2; TRBD2 matches at 11 bases. The germline V gene encodes CDR1 LNHDA and CDR2 SQIVND (reference sequence). This CDR3 spans 13 amino acids. The V gene end was trimmed by 11 bases and the J gene end by 6 bases; junction bases not matched to a gene: 5.